Listed below are T cell receptor beta chains from one sample, sequenced in a study of blood T cell repertoires in COVID-19. Only in-frame clones appear in the TCRdb table, and some are missing; sequencing was by immunoSEQ multiplex PCR. This table has about half a million clones, 80% to 90% appearing once. The sample comprised peripheral blood. The receptors here all came from a human donor in a cohort sampled during active COVID-19. Both conserved end residues are part of each CDR3.

J gene	V gene	CDR3 protein
TRBJ2-7	TRBV2	CASRVDRGPYEQYF
TRBJ2-3	TRBV5-1	CASSLEGLDWYTDTQYF
TRBJ1-1	TRBV7-9	CASSFNSENTEAFF
TRBJ1-1	TRBV6-6	CATRQGGDTEAFF
TRBJ2-7	TRBV3-1/TRBV3-2	CASNNRDYEQYF
TRBJ1-2	TRBV5-1	CASSLAAQATNYGYTF
TRBJ2-7	TRBV7-9	CASSLQAAAYEQYF
TRBJ2-7	TRBV21-1	CASSKGILGTSVDEQYF
TRBJ1-1	TRBV4-1	CASSQELQGSYPEAFF
TRBJ2-3	TRBV5-6	CASSLRLAGDMTDTQYF
TRBJ2-3	TRBV9	CASSKTGLTTDTQYF
TRBJ1-1	TRBV2	CASRGDSPYEAFF
TRBJ1-2	TRBV3-1/TRBV3-2	CASSQARGNYGYTF
TRBJ1-1	TRBV21-1	CASSPGDETEAFF
TRBJ2-3	TRBV24-1	CATSDRQGGTDTQYF
TRBJ2-1	TRBV9	CASSPRDAVISYNEQFF
TRBJ2-7	TRBV9	CASSVTGSSVEQYF
TRBJ2-7	TRBV15	CATSRDLLLGQGPYEQYF
TRBJ2-1	TRBV9	CASSVVGGRAENEQFF
TRBJ1-1	TRBV10-3	CAISEPEGTGGMTEAFF
TRBJ2-5	TRBV3-1/TRBV3-2	CASSLGTSGHQETQYF
TRBJ1-3	TRBV18	CASSPSGTGSNGNTIYF
TRBJ2-7	TRBV7-9	CASSRAGGRSYEQYF
TRBJ2-1	TRBV21-1	CASSFRSYNEQFF
TRBJ2-1	TRBV7-9	CASSPGDRYANEQFF
TRBJ1-4	TRBV6-2/TRBV6-3	CASSETGTNEKLFF
TRBJ1-5	TRBV7-2	CASSSPGTGNQPQHF
TRBJ2-1	TRBV19	CASSLGGGAYNEQFF
TRBJ2-7	TRBV6-5	CASTGPGDRTYEQYF
TRBJ2-2	TRBV5-1	CASSLSLSGRPRELFF
TRBJ2-7	TRBV6-5	CASSPQGGNYEQYF
TRBJ1-1	TRBV6-6	CASSPEVGQGNRNTEAFF
TRBJ1-1	TRBV25-1	CASRRGNTEAFF
TRBJ1-1	TRBV7-9	CASSSLWRTVTAFF
TRBJ2-1	TRBV19	CVSMGHLNYNEQFF